This T cell receptor beta chain was sequenced for a study of blood T cells in healthy people across ages. The table lists this clonotype with a count of one. No antigen is known for it. Broader study findings: Using unsorted PBMCs precluded a conclusive naive versus antigen-experienced comparison.

Isolating PBMCs gave at least 7 million of these cells per sample. Through a sample-barcoded 5' primer and a J-beta primer mix, a second PCR was run for about 7 to 12 cycles. TCRdb re-derived calls from the 5' RACE reads in MiXCR, one entry per CDR3 protein. Of about 580,000 distinct CDR3 sequences detected, roughly 48% appear once; the ten largest clones hold around 25%. The germline gives CDR1 GTSNPN, CDR2 SVGIG (reference sequence). The CDR3 contains 13 residues. The J segment lost 7 bases and the V segment lost 2 bases, leaving 7 bases of the junction unmatched. Sequencing input: blood. The sequence came from an elderly man in good health. The rearrangement links TRBV30 to TRBJ1-2; TRBD1 matches 7 bases. This chain's CDR3 is CAWSYTGDSGYTF. CDR3 coding DNA: TGTGCCTGGAGTTATACAGGGGACAGTGGCTACACCTTC.